The following is a T cell receptor (beta chain) sequence with its context. The V and J ends lost 0 bases and 12 bases respectively, with 9 bases between them. The CDR3 is 12 amino acids. Looked up from germline, CDR1 is SNHLY and CDR2 is FYNNEI. Only in-frame clones appear in the TCRdb table, and some are missing; sequencing was by immunoSEQ multiplex PCR. Among tens of thousands of clones, approximately 84% were seen once, and the ten largest hold roughly 9.1%. The data were taken from a study of PD-L1 blockade in urothelial cancer. The sample in question was PBMCs, obtained around atezolizumab (anti-PD-L1) treatment. The V and J genes are TRBV2 and TRBJ1-5; D not resolved. The source of this sequence is a man between 65 and 85 years old with urothelial cancer. As DNA, the CDR3 is TGTGCCAGCAGTGAAGCTGGCCGTATCCAGCATTTT. It translates to CASSEAGRIQHF. The full variable domain, in which reference TRBV2 and TRBJ1-5 provide the parts outside the CDR3, is EPEVTQTPSHQVTQMGQEVILRCVPISNHLYFYWYRQILGQKVEFLVSFYNNEISEKSEIFDDQFSVERPDGSNFTLKIRSTKLEDSAMYFCASSEAGRIQHFGDGTRLSIL.